This T cell receptor beta chain was documented in a study of cytomegalovirus exposure and HLA in healthy donors (dated by TCRdb to about 2017). About the investigation overall: An earlier analysis of approximately 600 of the donors reported 250 to 350 Gb of sequence data and 117 million unique TCR beta sequences from about 200 million T cells. Roughly 300 gigabases of sequencing data and approximately 84 million unique TCR sequences were included in an early release covering several hundred HLA-typed donors. Among the roughly 380 genotyped donors, 75% to 90% belonged to the genetic ancestry cluster associated with self-reported Caucasian donors. The study aimed to test whether cataloging public T cell receptors could reveal signatures of past pathogen exposure. The study profiled the T cell repertoires of about 640 subjects by immunosequencing and related them to cytomegalovirus serostatus. Besides the first cohort of about 730 subjects, a separate validation cohort made up of 120 different subjects was used. High-throughput TCR immunosequencing, statistical association of individual TCRs with disease status, and machine learning were combined to predict cytomegalovirus infection status. A later analysis re-analyzed previously published TCR beta repertoires from 550 to 700 donors and added high-resolution HLA genotyping to study TCR occurrence patterns. The later analysis used no new phenotypic data to find candidate immune exposures, relying instead on TCR beta sequences and their occurrence across donors. To decide whether each TCR beta V gene segment behaved as functional or pseudogenic, an earlier analysis of some 600 of the donors relied on high-throughput TCR beta sequencing. Donor age, sex, ethnicity and CMV serostatus were compiled together with the repertoire data. A later genetic analysis took genome-wide SNP genotypes for 398 of the 666 donors and used that subset as a discovery cohort. Every discovery cohort repertoire had been produced on one sequencing platform. HLA typing included class I and class II loci at four-digit resolution. The number of donors typed differed by locus, with about 629-640 for A, B, C, DRB1 and DQB1, 522 for DQA1, about 610 for DPA1, and 472 for DPB1. Four or five DR-DQ haplotypes were handled as single units for association and clustering because linkage in the cohort was strong. On average, approximately 250,000 unique TCR beta nucleotide sequences were sequenced per donor among several hundred genotyped donors of the cohort, with around 19% of those sequences being non-productive.

The paper as a whole reports these results and caveats: A total of 150 to 200 TCR beta chains were listed by the study as associated with cytomegalovirus. The classifier was reported to diagnose cytomegalovirus status with high specificity and sensitivity in both the original cohort and the validation cohort. Because counts were too low, 15 or so rarely observed V segments, including chromosome 9 orphons, were excluded from the earlier analysis of 587 of the donors. A further reported finding was that TCR beta sequences accurately predicted the HLA-A and HLA-B alleles for most subjects in the first cohort. Broadly in line with IMGT annotations, most TCR beta V segments showed up in productive rearrangements about 90% or about 30% of the time in an earlier analysis of several hundred of the donors. In a later analysis, most CMV-associated TCR beta chains were found to appear HLA-restricted, with HLA associations seemingly driven largely by CMV exposure. This cohort had only TCR beta chains sequenced, and the lack of alpha or paired-chain data limited which features could be detected. A later genetic analysis associated a missense DCLRE1C variant with V-gene and J-gene trimming of TCR beta chains, and an independent cohort replicated the association. Across donors, most TCR sequences were observed very rarely, whereas some public TCRs were present in many individuals. Linkage disequilibrium might explain the correlated functional status among segregating V segments, but an unknown experimental factor could not be excluded. Compared with the approximately 720-donor mean, donors in an Asian-associated ancestry cluster had fewer N-insertions in productive TCRs, according to a later genetic analysis. In a later analysis, HLA-associated TCR beta chains showed more clonal expansion and lower generation probabilities than non-associated chains that were equally common. In a later analysis, TCR association rates were found to vary across HLA loci, with the most associated TCRs seen for DRB1 alleles and the fewest for HLA-C alleles. In a later analysis, 16,951 TCR beta sequences were associated with specific HLA alleles at a false discovery rate of 0.05. When HLA alleles, especially DR and DQ, strongly co-occurred, TCR associations were difficult to assign to individual alleles. Because some donors lacked HLA typing at each locus, the association tests relied only on the typed subset. For the cohort, immune exposure information was limited to CMV serostatus. Three of the identified cytomegalovirus-associated TCR beta chains were confirmed in vitro to be specific for cytomegalovirus antigens. A cluster of highly shared sequence variants was judged likely to be a technical artifact of the sequencing pipeline. Some IMGT-functional V segments, including TRBV6-2 and TRBV6-3, could not be distinguished by the 87-base-pair reads and were therefore excluded. The presence/absence analyses assumed that sequencing depth was roughly uniform across donors, and that assumption may not be true. Several of the top co-occurrence clusters appeared to be linked to parvovirus B19, influenza, CMV and Epstein-Barr virus, according to a later analysis. According to the authors, the approach could potentially be generalized to other disease states and immunological phenotypes.

Receptors were amplified or captured by the immunoSEQ multiplex PCR assay. For the multiplex PCR, a mixture combining 60 forward primers for TCR Vbeta segments and 13 reverse primers for TCR Jbeta segments was used. The CDR3 region of rearranged TCR beta genes was amplified from genomic DNA with a multiplex PCR assay. The amplified TCR beta libraries were sequenced on the Illumina HiSeq System as 87-base-pair reads. On the authors' methods: A later analysis counted around 72 million unique TCR beta chains across the 650 to 700 repertoires, and 10 million to 11 million of these chains were shared by at least two donors. Raw reads were error-corrected and collapsed into unique sequences by a nearest-neighbor algorithm in which closely related sequences were merged to remove PCR and sequencing errors. CDR3 sequences were aligned to IMGT reference sequences to assign V, D and J gene segments. For a sequence to be retained, a match of at least six nucleotides was required to both a V gene segment and a J gene segment. A rearrangement counted as productive if the CDR3 had no stop codons and remained in frame with V and J, and every other rearrangement counted as non-productive. CDR3 was defined by IMGT convention, running from the second conserved V-encoded cysteine to the conserved J-encoded phenylalanine. Sequences without an unambiguous match to a single V gene segment were excluded from the earlier analysis of almost 600 of the donors. An earlier analysis of fewer than 650 of the donors classified V segments as functional when productive rearrangements were above 56.7% and as segregating when the standard deviation between donors was above 5%. A statistical classification framework was built to diagnose cytomegalovirus status from the catalog of TCR beta chain sequences. V and J gene assignment, in a later analysis, came from comparing TCR nucleotide sequences with IMGT/GENE-DB human TR gene sequences. In a later analysis, CDR3 sequences and most-parsimonious VDJ recombination scenarios were assigned using the TCRdist pipeline. In a later analysis, each TCR beta chain was defined by its CDR3 amino acid sequence together with its V-gene family, and reads lacking a unique V-gene family were excluded. To address suspected cross-contamination and a sequencing artifact, a later analysis removed roughly 640 highly shared, low-generation-probability nucleotide sequences. In a later analysis, a clonal expansion index was calculated for each public chain from normalized within-repertoire ranks of inferred template counts. A later analysis computed generation probabilities with a VDJ recombination model fitted to out-of-frame rearrangements, and checked the results against IGoR. In a later analysis, TCR-TCR, TCR-HLA and TCR-CMV co-occurrence was scored with hypergeometric tests, and a repertoire-size bias correction was applied to TCR pairs. To estimate false discovery rates, a later analysis permuted the HLA or CMV assignments 20 times. In a later analysis, co-occurring TCRs were grouped with DBSCAN, and TCRdist sequence similarity was added when clustering was performed within HLA-allele-positive subsets. Co-occurrence clustering excluded repertoires with fewer than 30,000 or more than 120,000 public chains, plus five with anomalous nucleotide sharing. Sourced from immuneACCESS, this table was stored by TCRdb with only in-frame sequences that have V and J called. A share of the clones is absent; for the studies checked, an unresolved V gene accounts for under half, and the remainder has no known explanation. V and J calls and clone size are copied from that table; D and trimming were computed from the DNA. The sample table records about 150,000 clones; 65% to 70% of these occur just once. The ten largest make up roughly a tenth of the sample.

The cohort consisted of fewer than 700 healthy bone marrow donors. Cohort members were all nominally healthy when sampled, although unrecorded immune exposures were likely present. The donor was CMV seropositive and was included in the group of 289 seropositive cohort members. Every donor gave a peripheral blood sample, and the peripheral blood mononuclear cells from that sample were used for TCR beta sequencing. Genomic DNA extraction from the blood cell samples was performed with the Qiagen DNeasy Blood Extraction Kit. About this clone: The antigen it recognizes is unknown. Base qualities are missing; no much larger clone stands one base away.

Including cysteine and phenylalanine, the CDR3 has 15 amino acids. Here the CDR3 DNA is all that survives: 45 bases in frame from base 1. V has 4 bases trimmed and J has 2 bases trimmed; junction bases matching no gene number 9. The CDR1 and CDR2 encoded by the germline V gene are SGHRS and YFSETQ. Source material: PBMCs. This sequence originates from a man under 40 in good health and CMV-seropositive. Recombination joined TRBV5-1 with TRBJ2-7; 7 bases in the junction line up with TRBD1. The DNA sequence is as follows: TGCGCCAGCAGCCCGACGGGACAGCCGACCTACGAGCAGTACTTC. Its coded protein is CASSPTGQPTYEQYF.